These 30 T cell receptor beta chains share one sample of origin, sequenced in a study of blood T cell repertoires in COVID-19. The method was immunoSEQ multiplex PCR; TCRdb's version includes in-frame clones alone and lacks a portion of them. The sample yields under 20,000 clones, 88% seen once. Sample: peripheral blood. The receptors shown here come from a human donor in a cohort sampled during active COVID-19.

CDR3 bases: TGTGCCAGCAGCCATAAGACGACTAGACGCGAGACCCAGTACTTC. This sequence encodes CASSHKTTRRETQYF. V usage is TRBV3-1 (or the pseudogene TRBV3-2) and J usage is TRBJ2-5; D may be TRBD2 (6 bases). V was shortened by 3 bases and J by 5 bases, with 16 bases between the two germline ends. The CDR3 extends over 15 amino acids. Germline CDR1 is LGHDT and CDR2 is YNNKEL (reference sequence).

The chain carries TRBV18 and TRBJ2-1, with a possible D match to TRBD2 (5 bases). V lost 3 bases and J lost 4, with 10 bases in between. The CDR3 contains 14 residues. The germline CDR1 and CDR2 sequences are KGHSH and LQKENI. CDR3 loop: CASSPPRGYNEQFF. The DNA for the CDR3 is TGTGCCAGCTCACCGCCTCGGGGATACAATGAGCAGTTCTTC.

This clone turned up a few times. V usage is TRBV9 and J usage is TRBJ2-1; weak D call: TRBD2 (5 bases). Germline CDR1 SGDLS, CDR2 YYNGEE. This CDR3 contains 13 residues. V dropped 0 bases and J dropped 8 bases, with 9 bases sitting between them. The CDR3 nucleotides are TGTGCCAGCAGCGTAGCTGTGAGGGATGAGCAGTTCTTC. Translating it yields CASSVAVRDEQFF.

The chain combines TRBV3-1 (or the pseudogene TRBV3-2) with TRBJ1-1; D call uncertain. The germline V and J ends were trimmed by 4 bases and 8 bases, with 17 bases remaining between them. Per germline, CDR1 LGHDT and CDR2 YNNKEL (reference sequence). The CDR3 contains 14 residues. The CDR3 nucleotides read TGTGCCAGCAGCCGTTCGGACCTCCGAGGGGAAGCTTTCTTT. It translates to CASSRSDLRGEAFF.

The chain uses TRBV6-4 and TRBJ2-5; D not certain. The CDR3 length is 13 residues. The V and J ends lost 3 bases and 3 bases respectively, with 8 bases between them. CDR1 is MRHNA and CDR2 is SNTAGT in the germline V gene. Written as DNA, the CDR3 is TGTGCCAGCAGTGAGTCCTCCGAAGAGACCCAGTACTTC. Translated, it gives CASSESSEETQYF.

The CDR3 here is CSASNPRSTDTQYF. The DNA for the CDR3 is TGCAGTGCTAGTAACCCGCGGAGCACAGATACGCAGTATTTT. J is TRBJ2-3 and V is TRBV20-1; D unclear. The CDR3 loop spans 14 amino acids. CDR1 and CDR2 from the germline V gene are DFQATT and SNEGSKA (reference sequence). V shed 3 bases and J shed 0 bases, with 10 bases lying between them.

This chain connects TRBV4-1 to TRBJ2-7, with D tentatively TRBD2 (5 bases). Deletions cut 0 bases from V and 1 base from J, with 7 bases between. Germline loops: CDR1 MGHRA, CDR2 YSYEKL. The CDR3 is 14 residues long. CDR3 bases: TGCGCCAGCAGCCAAGACGAGGGATCCTACGAGCAGTACTTC. Its protein product is CASSQDEGSYEQYF.

The chain has TRBV18 and TRBJ2-3, with D possibly matching TRBD2 (6 bases). The CDR3 sequence is 13 residues long. Germline V CDR1 and CDR2: KGHSH, LQKENI. Between the trimmed V and J ends, which lost 6 bases and 0 bases, there was a span of 7 bases. CDR3 in amino acids: CASSRDSTDTQYF. CDR3 nucleotide sequence: TGTGCCAGCTCGCGGGACAGCACAGATACGCAGTATTTT.

This clone was picked up one time. This chain connects TRBV6-4 to TRBJ2-3; TRBD2 matches at 10 bases. V shed 4 bases and J 6 bases; nucleotides not matched to a gene: 10. Germline V gene data show CDR1 as MRHNA and CDR2 as SNTAGT. There are 16 residues in the CDR3. The CDR3 loop reads CASSVLAGEMADTQYF. The CDR3 nucleotides read TGTGCCAGCAGTGTCCTAGCGGGAGAGATGGCTGATACGCAGTATTTT.

This chain uses TRBV18 with TRBJ1-5; TRBD1 agrees at 11 bases. The length of the CDR3 is 15 residues. J was trimmed by 6 bases and V by 6 bases; bases with no gene match: 7. Germline V lookup: CDR1 KGHSH, CDR2 LQKENI. CDR3 sequence: CASSLRTGGFQPQHF. The CDR3 coding sequence is TGTGCCAGCTCCCTCAGGACAGGGGGCTTTCAGCCCCAGCATTTT.

The rearrangement links TRBV3-1 (or the pseudogene TRBV3-2) to TRBJ2-7, with 8 bases fitting TRBD1. The CDR3 sequence is 15 residues long. Germline V gene lookup returns CDR1 LGHDT and CDR2 YNNKEL (reference sequence). V shed 6 bases and J 6 bases; nucleotides not matched to a gene: 13. CDR3 amino acids: CASRITWTGPGEQYF. The DNA for the CDR3 is TGTGCCAGCAGGATCACTTGGACAGGGCCGGGCGAGCAGTACTTC.

The chain has TRBV7-9 and TRBJ2-7; possibly TRBD1 for D (6 bases). Germline CDR1 SEHNR, CDR2 FQNEAQ (reference sequence). Trimming cost V 2 bases and J 6 bases, with 8 bases left between them. This CDR3 is 12 amino acids long. The CDR3 DNA is TGTGCCAGCAGCTTACAAGGGGGCGAGCAGTACTTC. Protein product: CASSLQGGEQYF.

The chain links TRBV10-2 to TRBJ2-7, with 12 bases fitting TRBD2. Germline V gene lookup returns CDR1 WSHSY and CDR2 SAAADI. The CDR3 runs 17 residues. Germline trimming cut 6 bases from V and 2 bases from J; bases unmatched to any gene: 11. The chain's CDR3 is CASREWLAGGETYEQYF. CDR3 sequence (DNA): TGCGCCAGCAGAGAATGGCTAGCGGGAGGGGAGACCTACGAGCAGTACTTC.

The chain couples TRBV5-1 to TRBJ1-1, with TRBD1 as a possible D gene (5 bases). CDR1 is SGHRS, CDR2 YFSETQ, per germline. The length of the CDR3 is 15 residues. V was shortened by 0 bases and J by 4 bases, with 13 bases between the two germline ends. CDR3 amino acids: CASSLVGGRGTEAFF. CDR3 nucleotides: TGCGCCAGCAGCTTGGTGGGGGGTCGCGGCACTGAAGCTTTCTTT.

The chain joins TRBV12-3 or TRBV12-4 to TRBJ1-1; TRBD1 agrees at 7 bases. The CDR3 consists of 13 residues. J lost 2 bases, V lost 8 bases, and 5 bases had no gene match. The CDR3: CASPDRSNTEAFF. In nucleotides, the CDR3 is TGTGCCAGCCCGGACAGGAGCAACACTGAAGCTTTCTTT.

V and J are TRBV6-5 and TRBJ1-1, with a weak D call TRBD1 (5 bases). The CDR3 length is 15 residues. CDR1 is MNHEY, CDR2 SVGAGI, per germline. Deletions cut 2 bases from V and 4 bases from J, with 14 bases between. The CDR3 bases are TGTGCCAGCAGTTACGTCAAAGGGGAGGGCACTGAAGCTTTCTTT. It yields the protein CASSYVKGEGTEAFF.

The chain is built from TRBV28 and TRBJ2-7; TRBD2 agrees at 13 bases. Germline CDR1 and CDR2: MDHEN and SYDVKM. V lost 5 bases to trimming and J lost 5 bases; unmatched junction nucleotides: 15. The CDR3 consists of 18 residues. CDR3 DNA: TGTGCCAGCAGTCTGTTAACTAGCGGGAGGGCACTAACTAACGAGCAGTACTTC. This codes for CASSLLTSGRALTNEQYF.

The chain couples TRBV5-4 to TRBJ1-3; 7 bases are shared with TRBD1. V gave up 3 bases and J gave up 4 bases; unmatched junction bases: 10. The CDR3 runs 16 residues. Germline CDR1 SGHNT, CDR2 YYREEE (reference sequence). CDR3 loop: CASSYGTASRGNTIYF. The CDR3, as DNA: TGTGCCAGCAGCTACGGGACAGCCAGCCGGGGAAACACCATATATTTT.

V and J are TRBV3-1 (or the pseudogene TRBV3-2) and TRBJ2-3; 7 bases are shared with TRBD2. Germline lookup yields CDR1 LGHDT and CDR2 YNNKEL (reference sequence). Trimming took 4 bases from V and 4 from J; bases not matched to a gene: 8. The CDR3 consists of 15 residues. The CDR3 DNA reads TGTGCCAGCAGCCCGGGACTATTTAACGCAGATACGCAGTATTTT. Translating gives CASSPGLFNADTQYF.

This rearrangement joins TRBV5-6 to TRBJ2-3; TRBD2 matches 13 bases. The V segment lost 4 bases and the J segment 0 bases; nucleotides outside the gene matches: 5. CDR1 is SGHDT and CDR2 is YYEEEE in the germline V gene. This CDR3 spans 17 amino acids. The CDR3: CASSRLAGGRSTDTQYF. CDR3 nucleotide sequence: TGTGCCAGCAGCAGACTAGCGGGAGGCCGTAGCACAGATACGCAGTATTTT.

The chain recombines TRBV10-3 with TRBJ1-1, with D maybe TRBD1 (5 bases). Per the germline V gene, CDR1 is ENHRY and CDR2 is SYGVKD. The V and J ends lost 6 bases and 0 bases respectively, with 11 bases between them. The CDR3 runs to 14 residues. This CDR3 is CAIRQDQLNTEAFF. DNA for the CDR3: TGTGCCATCAGACAGGACCAATTGAACACTGAAGCTTTCTTT.

The V and J genes are TRBV7-8 and TRBJ2-1, with unresolved D. The germline CDR1 and CDR2 sequences are SGHVS and FQNEAQ. The CDR3 runs 16 residues. V gave up 2 bases and J gave up 1 base, with 12 bases separating them. The CDR3 spells CASSLRSGLSYNEQFF. The CDR3 DNA follows: TGTGCCAGCAGCTTACGGTCGGGTCTTTCCTACAATGAGCAGTTCTTC.

The chain has TRBV27 and TRBJ2-1; 11 positions match TRBD1. J was trimmed by 10 bases and V by 7 bases; bases with no gene match: 9. The germline gives CDR1 MNHEY, CDR2 SMNVEV (reference sequence). The CDR3 is 14 amino acids. The CDR3 region is CASNPDRGLREQFF. CDR3 coding DNA: TGTGCCAGCAATCCGGACAGGGGGCTTAGAGAGCAGTTCTTC.

The rearrangement uses TRBV28 and TRBJ1-2; 8 positions match TRBD1. Germline CDR1 reads MDHEN; CDR2 reads SYDVKM. The V gene end was trimmed by 11 bases and the J gene end by 2 bases; junction bases not matched to a gene: 7. The length of the CDR3 is 13 residues. CDR3 DNA: TGTGCCTGGGGCGGACAGGGAAACTATGGCTACACCTTC. This encodes CAWGGQGNYGYTF.

J is TRBJ2-2 and V is TRBV7-9; TRBD1 is a possible D gene (6 bases). The CDR3 length is 18 residues. The V end lost 4 bases, the J end lost 2 bases, and 20 bases lay between the germline ends. Germline lookup yields CDR1 SEHNR and CDR2 FQNEAQ (reference sequence). The DNA for the CDR3 is TGTGCCAGCAGCTCGCCACCACCGAGGACAGACAACACCGGGGAGCTGTTTTTT. Its protein is CASSSPPPRTDNTGELFF.

The chain employs TRBV6-1 and TRBJ1-2; D uncertain. CDR1 is MNHNS, CDR2 SASEGT, per germline. This CDR3 has 15 residues. V was pared by 3 bases and J by 0 bases, with 11 bases between. The chain's CDR3 is CASSDGQAPNYGYTF. Here the CDR3 DNA reads TGTGCCAGCAGTGATGGGCAGGCCCCTAACTATGGCTACACCTTC.

The chain combines TRBV7-3 with TRBJ2-5; 12 nucleotides line up with TRBD2. Germline CDR1 SGHTA, CDR2 FQGTGA. The CDR3 extends over 16 amino acids. Losses at the gene ends were 5 bases for V and 1 base for J; bases not matched to a gene: 5. The CDR3 DNA follows: TGTGCCAGCAGCGTCGGACTAGCGGGGCCCCAAGAGACCCAGTACTTC. Residues: CASSVGLAGPQETQYF.

The chain employs TRBV24-1 and TRBJ2-1, with 9 bases lining up with TRBD1. This CDR3 spans 15 amino acids. Unmatched junction bases numbered 8, after V lost 7 bases and J lost 5 bases. Germline V gene data show CDR1 as KGHDR and CDR2 as SFDVKD. Here the CDR3 reads CATRGQGGIHNEQFF. In DNA, the CDR3 is TGTGCCACCAGGGGACAGGGAGGGATCCACAATGAGCAGTTCTTC.

The chain is built from TRBV7-3 and TRBJ1-2, with 8 bases that match TRBD1. Per the germline V gene, CDR1 is SGHTA and CDR2 is FQGTGA. V shed 2 bases and J 8 bases; nucleotides not matched to a gene: 7. The CDR3 is 14 residues long. This CDR3 is CASSLSGGNIGYTF. DNA of the CDR3: TGTGCCAGCAGCTTATCAGGGGGCAACATCGGCTACACCTTC.

V is TRBV18 and J is TRBJ2-3; D is perhaps TRBD2 (5 bases). Germline V gene sequence: CDR1 KGHSH, CDR2 LQKENI. V gave up 0 bases and J gave up 0 bases, with 13 bases separating them. The CDR3 consists of 17 residues. Here the CDR3 DNA reads TGTGCCAGCTCACCACCGGGAGCCTATGCTAGCACAGATACGCAGTATTTT. Translation gives CASSPPGAYASTDTQYF.